The text below deals with one TCR beta chain. This entry comes from a study of technical replicates of blood from four donors. Sequencing used immunoSEQ multiplex PCR; TCRdb keeps in-frame clones, though not all of them. The profile shows tens of thousands of clones, approximately 96% of them singletons. The CDR3 spans 14 residues. Trimming took off 2 bases at V and 1 base at J, with 6 bases between the two ends. Germline assignment: CDR1 KGHSH and CDR2 LQKENI. Sequencing was done on a sample of T cells isolated from PBMCs. This TCR was sampled from a human donor in good health. The chain carries TRBV18 and TRBJ1-3; D uncertain. Here the CDR3 reads CASSPTGSGNTIYF. The CDR3, as DNA: TGTGCCAGCTCACCAACCGGGTCTGGAAACACCATATATTTT.